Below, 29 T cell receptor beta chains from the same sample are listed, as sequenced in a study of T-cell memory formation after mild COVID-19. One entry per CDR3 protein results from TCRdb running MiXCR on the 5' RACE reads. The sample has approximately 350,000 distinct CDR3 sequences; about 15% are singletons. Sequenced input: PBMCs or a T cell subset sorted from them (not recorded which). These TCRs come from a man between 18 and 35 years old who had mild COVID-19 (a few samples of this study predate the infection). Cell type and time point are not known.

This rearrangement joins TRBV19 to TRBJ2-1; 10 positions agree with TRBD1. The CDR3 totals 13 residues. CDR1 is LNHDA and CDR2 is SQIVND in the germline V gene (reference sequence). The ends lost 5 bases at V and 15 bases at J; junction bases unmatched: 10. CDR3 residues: CASSRQGANERFF. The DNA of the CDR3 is TGTGCCAGTAGTCGACAGGGGGCGAATGAGAGGTTCTTC.

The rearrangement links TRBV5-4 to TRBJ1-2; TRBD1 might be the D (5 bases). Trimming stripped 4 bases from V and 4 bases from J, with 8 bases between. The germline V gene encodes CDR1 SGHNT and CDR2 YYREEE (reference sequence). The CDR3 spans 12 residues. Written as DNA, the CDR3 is TGTGCCAGCAGCGTGGACACCTATGGCTACACCTTC. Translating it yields CASSVDTYGYTF.

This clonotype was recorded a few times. The chain's CDR3 is CASSGGSQGLYGQPQHF. CDR3 sequence (DNA): TGTGCCAGCAGTGGAGGCTCTCAGGGGCTCTACGGACAGCCCCAGCATTTT. The chain combines TRBV6-1 with TRBJ1-5; tentatively, D is TRBD1 (6 bases). The V end lost 4 bases, the J end lost 7 bases, and 23 bases lay between the germline ends. CDR1 MNHNS and CDR2 SASEGT come from the germline V gene. The CDR3 is 17 residues long.

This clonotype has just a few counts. The CDR3 protein is CASSIYRTGENIQYF. The CDR3 coding sequence is TGTGCCAGCAGCATTTACAGGACAGGCGAAAACATTCAGTACTTC. The J gene is TRBJ2-4, the V gene TRBV5-4; 7 nucleotides agree with TRBD1. CDR1 is SGHNT, CDR2 YYREEE, per germline (reference sequence). The CDR3 consists of 15 residues. Losses at the gene ends were 4 bases for V and 5 bases for J; bases not matched to a gene: 9.

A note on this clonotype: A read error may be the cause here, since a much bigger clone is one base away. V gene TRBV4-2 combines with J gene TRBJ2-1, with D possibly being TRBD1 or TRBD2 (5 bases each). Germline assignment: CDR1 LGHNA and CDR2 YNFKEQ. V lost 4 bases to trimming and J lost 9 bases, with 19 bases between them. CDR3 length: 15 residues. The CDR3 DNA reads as TGTGCCAGCAGCCTTCGTGTGGGGCTTGGGGGTGAGCAGTTCTTC. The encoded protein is CASSLRVGLGGEQFF.

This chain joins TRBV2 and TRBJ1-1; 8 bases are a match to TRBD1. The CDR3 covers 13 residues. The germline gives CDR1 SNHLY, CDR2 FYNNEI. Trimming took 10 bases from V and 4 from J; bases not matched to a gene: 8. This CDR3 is CATQGAWPTEAFF. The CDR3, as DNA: TGTGCCACGCAGGGGGCTTGGCCCACTGAAGCTTTCTTT.

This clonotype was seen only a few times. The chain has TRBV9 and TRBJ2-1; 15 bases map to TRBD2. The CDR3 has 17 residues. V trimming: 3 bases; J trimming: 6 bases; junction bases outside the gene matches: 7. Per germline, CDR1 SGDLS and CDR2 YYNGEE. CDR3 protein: CASSATGTSGGRNEQFF. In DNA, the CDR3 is TGTGCCAGCAGCGCAACCGGGACTAGCGGGGGGCGCAATGAGCAGTTCTTC.

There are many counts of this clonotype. DNA for the CDR3: TGTGCCTGGAGTAAACAAGAGACCCAGTACTTC. Translated: CAWSKQETQYF. This chain uses TRBV30 with TRBJ2-5; no clear D. Germline V gene sequence: CDR1 GTSNPN, CDR2 SVGIG (reference sequence). The CDR3 totals 11 residues. Trimming removed 2 bases from V and 2 bases from J, with 3 bases in between.

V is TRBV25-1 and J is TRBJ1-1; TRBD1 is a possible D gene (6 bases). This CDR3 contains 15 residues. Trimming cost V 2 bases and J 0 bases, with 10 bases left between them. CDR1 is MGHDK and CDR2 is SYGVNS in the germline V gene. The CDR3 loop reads CASSETRGMNTEAFF. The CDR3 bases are TGTGCCAGCAGTGAAACAAGGGGGATGAACACTGAAGCTTTCTTT.

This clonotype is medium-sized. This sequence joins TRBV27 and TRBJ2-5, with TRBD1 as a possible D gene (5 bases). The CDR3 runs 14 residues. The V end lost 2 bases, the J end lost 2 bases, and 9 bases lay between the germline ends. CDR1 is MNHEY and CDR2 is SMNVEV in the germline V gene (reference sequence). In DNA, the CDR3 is TGTGCCAGCAGTTTAGACAGCACACAAGAGACCCAGTACTTC. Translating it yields CASSLDSTQETQYF.

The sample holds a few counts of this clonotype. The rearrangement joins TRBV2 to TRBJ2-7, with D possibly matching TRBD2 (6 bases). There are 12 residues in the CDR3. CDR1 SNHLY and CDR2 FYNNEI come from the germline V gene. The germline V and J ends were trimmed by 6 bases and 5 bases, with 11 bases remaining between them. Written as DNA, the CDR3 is TGTGCCAGCAGGACCCCGGGGGACGAGCAGTACTTC. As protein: CASRTPGDEQYF.

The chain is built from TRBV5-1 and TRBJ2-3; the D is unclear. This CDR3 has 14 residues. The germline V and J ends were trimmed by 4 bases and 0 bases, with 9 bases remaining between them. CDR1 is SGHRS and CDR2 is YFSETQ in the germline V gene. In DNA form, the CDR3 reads TGCGCCAGCAGCATCGCACACAGCACAGATACGCAGTATTTT. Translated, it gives CASSIAHSTDTQYF.

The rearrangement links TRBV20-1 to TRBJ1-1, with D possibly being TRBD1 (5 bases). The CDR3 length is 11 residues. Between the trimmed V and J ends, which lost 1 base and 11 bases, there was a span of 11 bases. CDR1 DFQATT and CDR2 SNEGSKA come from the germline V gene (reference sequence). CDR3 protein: CSARGDPGAFF. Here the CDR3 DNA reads TGCAGTGCTAGAGGGGACCCCGGGGCTTTCTTT.

The CDR3 protein is CASSSRRVGQNTEAFF. CDR3 sequence (DNA): TGTGCCAGCAGCTCCAGGCGTGTGGGACAGAACACTGAAGCTTTCTTT. The chain recombines TRBV7-9 with TRBJ1-1; TRBD1 is a possible D gene (6 bases). Germline assignment: CDR1 SEHNR and CDR2 FQNEAQ (reference sequence). This CDR3 has 16 amino acids. V dropped 4 bases and J dropped 1 base, with 16 bases sitting between them.

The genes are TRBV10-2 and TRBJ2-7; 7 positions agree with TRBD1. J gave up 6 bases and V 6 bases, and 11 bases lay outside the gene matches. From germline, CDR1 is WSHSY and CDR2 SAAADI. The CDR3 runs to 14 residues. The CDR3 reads CASRKKQGIGEQYF. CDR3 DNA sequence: TGCGCCAGCAGGAAGAAACAGGGGATCGGCGAGCAGTACTTC.

This chain's CDR3 is CASSQNDRGGSPLHF. The CDR3 region has the DNA TGTGCCAGCAGCCAGAATGACAGGGGCGGTTCACCCCTCCACTTT. The chain uses TRBV3-1 and TRBJ1-6; 8 bases map to TRBD1. The CDR3 consists of 15 residues. V lost 3 bases, J lost 9 bases, and 7 bases stayed unmatched. Germline V gives CDR1 LGHDT, CDR2 YNNKEL (reference sequence).

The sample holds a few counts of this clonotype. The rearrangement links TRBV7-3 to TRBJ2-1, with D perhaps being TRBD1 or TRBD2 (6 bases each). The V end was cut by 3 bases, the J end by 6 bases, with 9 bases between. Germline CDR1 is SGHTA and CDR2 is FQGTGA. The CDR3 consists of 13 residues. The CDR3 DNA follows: TGTGCCAGCAGCTTCGAGGGGGGCAATGAGCAGTTCTTC. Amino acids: CASSFEGGNEQFF. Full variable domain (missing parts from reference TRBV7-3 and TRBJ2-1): GAGVSQTPSNKVTEKGKYVELRCDPISGHTALYWYRQSLGQGPEFLIYFQGTGAADDSGLPNDRFFAVRPEGSVSTLKIQRTERGDSAVYLCASSFEGGNEQFFGPGTRLTVL.

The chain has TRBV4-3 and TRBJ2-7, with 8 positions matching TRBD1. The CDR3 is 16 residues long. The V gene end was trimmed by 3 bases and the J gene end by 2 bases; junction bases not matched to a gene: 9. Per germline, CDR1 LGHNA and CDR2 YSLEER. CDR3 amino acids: CASSQEDRGVPYEQYF. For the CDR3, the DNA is TGCGCCAGCAGCCAGGAAGACAGGGGCGTACCCTACGAGCAGTACTTC.

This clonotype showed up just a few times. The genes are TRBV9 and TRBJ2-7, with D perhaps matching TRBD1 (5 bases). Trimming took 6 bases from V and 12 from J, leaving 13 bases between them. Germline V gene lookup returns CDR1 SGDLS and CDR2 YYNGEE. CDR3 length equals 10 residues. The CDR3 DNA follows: TGTGCCAGCACCCGCCAGGGTAGGTACGTC. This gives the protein CASTRQGRYV.

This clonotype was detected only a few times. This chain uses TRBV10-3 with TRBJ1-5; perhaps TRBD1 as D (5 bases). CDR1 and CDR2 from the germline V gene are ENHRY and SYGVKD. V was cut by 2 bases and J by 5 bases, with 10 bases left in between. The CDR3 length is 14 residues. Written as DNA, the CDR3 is TGTGCCATCAGTGAGGTCGGGGGAGATCAGCCCCAGCATTTT. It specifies CAISEVGGDQPQHF.

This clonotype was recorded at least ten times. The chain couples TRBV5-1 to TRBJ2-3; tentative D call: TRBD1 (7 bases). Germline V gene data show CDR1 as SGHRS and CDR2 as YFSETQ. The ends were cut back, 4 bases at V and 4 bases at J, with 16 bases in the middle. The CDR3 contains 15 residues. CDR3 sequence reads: CASSVSGGIADTQYF. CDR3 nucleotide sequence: TGCGCCAGCAGCGTCTCAGGGGGGATTGCAGATACGCAGTATTTT.

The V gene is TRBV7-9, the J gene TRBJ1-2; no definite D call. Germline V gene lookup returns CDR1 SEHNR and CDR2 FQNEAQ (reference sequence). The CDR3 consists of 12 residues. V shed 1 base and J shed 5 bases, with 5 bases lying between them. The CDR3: CASSLVGYGYTF. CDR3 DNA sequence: TGTGCCAGCAGCTTAGTGGGTTATGGCTACACCTTC.

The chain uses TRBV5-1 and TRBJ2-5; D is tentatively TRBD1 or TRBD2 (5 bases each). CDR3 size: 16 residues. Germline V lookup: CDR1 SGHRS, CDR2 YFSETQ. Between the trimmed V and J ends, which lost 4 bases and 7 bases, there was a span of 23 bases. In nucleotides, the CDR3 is TGCGCCAGCAGCCCCCGCCCGGAGGATCCTGGGGGGACCCAGTACTTC. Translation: CASSPRPEDPGGTQYF.

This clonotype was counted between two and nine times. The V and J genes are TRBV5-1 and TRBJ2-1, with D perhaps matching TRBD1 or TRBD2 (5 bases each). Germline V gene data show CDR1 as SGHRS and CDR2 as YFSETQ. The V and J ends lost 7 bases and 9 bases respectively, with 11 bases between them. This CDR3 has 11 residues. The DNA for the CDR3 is TGCGCCAGCGTAGGGGAGAGTGAGCAGTTCTTC. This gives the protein CASVGESEQFF.

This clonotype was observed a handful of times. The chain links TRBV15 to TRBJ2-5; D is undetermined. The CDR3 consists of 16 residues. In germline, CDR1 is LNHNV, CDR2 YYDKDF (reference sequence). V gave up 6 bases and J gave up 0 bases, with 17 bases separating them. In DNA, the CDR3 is TGTGCCACCAGTAGGCTGTGGAGCCTGTACCAAGAGACCCAGTACTTC. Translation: CATSRLWSLYQETQYF.

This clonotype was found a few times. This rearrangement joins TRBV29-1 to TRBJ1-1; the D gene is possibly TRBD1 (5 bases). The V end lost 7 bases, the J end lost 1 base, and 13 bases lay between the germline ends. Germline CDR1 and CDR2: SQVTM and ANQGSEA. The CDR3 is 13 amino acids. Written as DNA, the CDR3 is TGCAGCGCCCAACTAGGGGAGAACACTGAAGCTTTCTTT. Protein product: CSAQLGENTEAFF.

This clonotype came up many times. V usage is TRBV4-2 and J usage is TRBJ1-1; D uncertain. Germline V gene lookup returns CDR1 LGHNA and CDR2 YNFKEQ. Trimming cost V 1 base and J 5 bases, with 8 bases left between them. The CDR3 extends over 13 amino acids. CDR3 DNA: TGTGCCAGCAGCCAAGTTCGGGTGACTGAAGCTTTCTTT. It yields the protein CASSQVRVTEAFF.

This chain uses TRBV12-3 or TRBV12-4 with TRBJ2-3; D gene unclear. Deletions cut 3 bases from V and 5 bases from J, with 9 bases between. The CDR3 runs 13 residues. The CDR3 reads CASSFPSGDTQYF. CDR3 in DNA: TGTGCCAGCAGTTTCCCCTCAGGAGATACGCAGTATTTT.

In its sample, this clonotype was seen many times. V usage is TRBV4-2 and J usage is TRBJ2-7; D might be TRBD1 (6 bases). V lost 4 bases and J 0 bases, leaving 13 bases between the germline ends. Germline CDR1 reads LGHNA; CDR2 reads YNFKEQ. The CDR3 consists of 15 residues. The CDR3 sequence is CASSLSTDSSYEQYF. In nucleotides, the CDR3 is TGTGCCAGCAGCCTCTCGACGGACAGCTCCTACGAGCAGTACTTC.